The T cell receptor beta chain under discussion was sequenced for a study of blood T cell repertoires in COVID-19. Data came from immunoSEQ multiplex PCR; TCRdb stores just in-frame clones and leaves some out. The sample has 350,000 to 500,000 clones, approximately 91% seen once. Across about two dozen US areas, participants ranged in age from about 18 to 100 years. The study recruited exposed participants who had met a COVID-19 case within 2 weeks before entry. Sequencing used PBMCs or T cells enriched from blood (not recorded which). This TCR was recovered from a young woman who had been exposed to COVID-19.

The CDR3 loop reads CASSQSTAYGYTF. DNA of the CDR3: TGTGCCAGCAGCCAATCGACAGCCTATGGCTACACCTTC. The chain has TRBV16 and TRBJ1-2; D might be TRBD1 (5 bases). Germline CDR1 and CDR2: KGHSY and FQNENV. CDR3 length: 13 amino acids. Trimming removed 0 bases from V and 4 bases from J, with 6 bases in between.